The 26 T cell receptor beta chains presented below share a single source sample, sequenced in a study of shared clonotypes between healthy human individuals. Here immunoSEQ multiplex PCR was the method, and the copy in TCRdb shows in-frame clones only, minus some. The sample lists 740,000 or so clones; around 73% were seen once. The specimen sequenced was memory CD4+ T cells sorted from blood. The subset: CD45RA-negative fraction. These receptor sequences come from a woman under 40 in good health.

This clone was counted only a few times. This rearrangement joins TRBV4-1 to TRBJ2-3; 8 nucleotides agree with TRBD2. The CDR3 extends over 15 amino acids. The V segment lost 4 bases and the J segment 5 bases; nucleotides outside the gene matches: 8. CDR1 and CDR2 from the germline V gene are MGHRA and YSYEKL. Here the CDR3 reads CASSPISGIRDTQYF. The DNA of the CDR3 is TGCGCCAGCAGCCCAATTAGCGGGATTAGAGATACGCAGTATTTT.

This chain uses TRBV19 with TRBJ2-7; D possibly corresponds to TRBD1 (5 bases). In germline, CDR1 is LNHDA, CDR2 SQIVND (reference sequence). V was clipped by 3 bases and J by 2 bases, with 14 bases between them. The CDR3 has 15 amino acids. In DNA, the CDR3 is TGTGCCAGTAGTATGATTACAGGAGAACCCTACGAGCAGTACTTC. It codes for CASSMITGEPYEQYF.

The rearrangement links TRBV4-1 to TRBJ2-1; 10 bases agree with TRBD2. Germline V lookup: CDR1 MGHRA, CDR2 YSYEKL. This CDR3 comprises 15 residues. The trim removed 3 bases at V and 9 bases at J, leaving 8 bases unmatched. CDR3 region: CASSQGSGTSVEQFF. CDR3 nucleotide sequence: TGCGCCAGCAGCCAGGGATCCGGGACTAGCGTTGAGCAGTTCTTC.

The V gene is TRBV14, the J gene TRBJ2-7; 9 bases line up with TRBD2. The CDR3 spans 15 residues. From germline, CDR1 is SGHDN and CDR2 FVKESK. V was pared by 0 bases and J by 5 bases, with 5 bases of the junction left unmatched. The DNA of the CDR3 is TGTGCCAGCAGCCAAGATCGCGGGAGGGCCCACGAGCAGTACTTC. Translating it yields CASSQDRGRAHEQYF. The full variable domain, in which reference TRBV14 and TRBJ2-7 provide the parts outside the CDR3, is EAGVTQFPSHSVIEKGQTVTLRCDPISGHDNLYWYRRVMGKEIKFLLHFVKESKQDESGMPNNRFLAERTGGTYSTLKVQPAELEDSGVYFCASSQDRGRAHEQYFGPGTRLTVT.

Regarding this clone: Relative to the germline gene, one junction end is altered; a read error may explain this. The chain uses TRBV2 and TRBJ1-5; no clear D gene. Germline V gene sequence: CDR1 SNHLY, CDR2 FYNNEI. CDR3 size: 14 residues. CDR3 sequence (DNA): TGTGCCAGCAGTAAAGCGGGTTTCGGTCAGCCCCAGCATTTT. The encoded protein is CASSKAGFGQPQHF.

The chain has TRBV6-5 and TRBJ2-5, with 9 bases that match TRBD1. The germline V gene encodes CDR1 MNHEY and CDR2 SVGAGI. Trimming at V came to 8 bases and at J to 8 bases, leaving 9 bases not matched to a gene. The length of the CDR3 is 13 residues. The DNA of the CDR3 is TGTGCCAGCGGGAATTCGGACAGGGGAACCCAGTACTTC. It codes for CASGNSDRGTQYF.

The rearrangement joins TRBV18 to TRBJ1-2; possibly TRBD1 for D (6 bases). With 0 bases removed from V and 8 bases from J, the gap between germline ends came to 16 bases. CDR1 and CDR2 from the germline V gene are KGHSH and LQKENI. The CDR3 covers 15 residues. CDR3 in amino acids: CASSPPNQGREGYTF. CDR3 DNA sequence: TGTGCCAGCTCACCACCTAACCAGGGGCGGGAAGGCTACACCTTC.

Notes on this clone: Just one base apart from a much larger clone, this may be a read error. This chain uses TRBV11-1 with TRBJ2-5, with D unresolved. Trimming shortened V by 6 bases and J by 5 bases, and 7 bases separated the two germline ends. This CDR3 comprises 11 residues. Germline V gives CDR1 SGHAT, CDR2 FQDESV (reference sequence). This CDR3 reads CASSFSETQYF. CDR3 nucleotides: TGTGCCAGCAGTTTTTCGGAGACCCAGTACTTC.

The chain combines TRBV29-1 with TRBJ2-2, with 7 nucleotides matching TRBD2. Germline V lookup: CDR1 SQVTM, CDR2 ANQGSEA. J lost 5 bases, V lost 5 bases, and 5 bases had no gene match. This CDR3 contains 13 residues. CDR3 nucleotides: TGCAGCGTTTACTGGCGGGGGACCGGGGAGCTGTTTTTT. It encodes CSVYWRGTGELFF.

Of note for this clone: A much larger clone lies a single base off, so this may be a read error. The chain carries TRBV7-9 and TRBJ2-1; D gene unclear. This CDR3 region has 14 residues. Deletions cut 1 base from V and 1 base from J, with 5 bases between. CDR1 is SEHNR and CDR2 is FQNEAQ in the germline V gene (reference sequence). CDR3 protein: CASSLDSSYNEQFF. CDR3 nucleotides: TGTGCCAGCAGCTTAGACAGTTCCTACAATGAGCAGTTCTTC. Complete variable domain (other parts from reference TRBV7-9 and TRBJ2-1): DTGVSQNPRHKITKRGQNVTFRCDPISEHNRLYWYRQTLGQGPEFLTYFQNEAQLEKSRLLSDRFSAERPKGSFSTLEIQRTEQGDSAMYLCASSLDSSYNEQFFGPGTRLTVL.

This clone was counted between two and nine times. The chain has TRBV12-5 and TRBJ1-3; TRBD1 aligns across 7 bases. Germline CDR1 LGHNT, CDR2 FRNRAP. CDR3 size: 17 residues. The V segment lost 2 bases and the J segment 2 bases; nucleotides outside the gene matches: 9. The CDR3, as DNA: TGTGCTAGTGGTTTGATTCAGACAGGGCGGGCTGGAAACACCATATATTTT. Protein sequence: CASGLIQTGRAGNTIYF.

Here the CDR3 DNA reads TGTGCCAGCAGCTTGGAGGGGGACAGGGGGTTCTACGAGCAGTACTTC. Protein product: CASSLEGDRGFYEQYF. The chain carries TRBV4-2 and TRBJ2-7; TRBD1 agrees at 11 bases. CDR1 LGHNA and CDR2 YNFKEQ come from the germline V gene. This CDR3 has 16 residues. Trimming removed 5 bases from V and 3 bases from J; junction bases left unmatched: 9.

The chain has TRBV5-1 and TRBJ2-4; TRBD1 matches 9 bases. J was trimmed by 6 bases and V by 2 bases; bases with no gene match: 3. Germline V gene lookup returns CDR1 SGHRS and CDR2 YFSETQ. This CDR3 region has 14 residues. The CDR3 DNA is TGCGCCAGCAGCTTTGGGACAGGGATAAACATTCAGTACTTC. Residues: CASSFGTGINIQYF. Drawing the rest from reference TRBV5-1 and TRBJ2-4, the complete variable domain is KAGVTQTPRYLIKTRGQQVTLSCSPISGHRSVSWYQQTPGQGLQFLFEYFSETQRNKGNFPGRFSGRQFSNSRSEMNVSTLELGDSALYLCASSFGTGINIQYFGAGTRLSVL.

The V gene is TRBV4-1, the J gene TRBJ2-2; D remains ambiguous. CDR3 length equals 16 residues. The germline V gene encodes CDR1 MGHRA and CDR2 YSYEKL. Trimming cost V 2 bases and J 6 bases, with 16 bases left between them. CDR3 loop: CASSQNERRYSGELFF. CDR3 sequence (DNA): TGCGCCAGCAGCCAAAACGAGAGAAGATATTCCGGGGAGCTGTTTTTT.

The chain recombines TRBV29-1 with TRBJ1-2; D call uncertain. The CDR3 has 13 amino acids. Per the germline V gene, CDR1 is SQVTM and CDR2 is ANQGSEA. V lost 4 bases to trimming and J lost 6 bases, with 15 bases between them. The CDR3 loop is CSVGESGEDGYTF. The DNA of the CDR3 is TGCAGCGTTGGCGAGTCCGGGGAGGATGGCTACACCTTC.

This clone is deemed medium-sized (0.01 to 0.1%). The genes are TRBV6-1 and TRBJ2-2; D gene unclear. The CDR3 has 13 residues. Germline assignment: CDR1 MNHNS and CDR2 SASEGT. V gave up 7 bases and J gave up 7 bases, with 13 bases separating them. This CDR3 reads CASTPGLLGELFF. The DNA for the CDR3 is TGTGCCAGCACCCCTGGGCTCCTCGGGGAGCTGTTTTTT.

In this sample, this clone turned up a few times. The rearrangement joins TRBV7-9 to TRBJ2-1; D uncertain. Germline-derived CDR1 and CDR2 are SEHNR and FQNEAQ (reference sequence). The ends were cut back, 1 base at V and 9 bases at J, with 7 bases in the middle. The CDR3 consists of 12 residues. The CDR3 reads CASSLEISEQFF. CDR3 bases: TGTGCCAGCAGCTTAGAAATTTCTGAGCAGTTCTTC.

As DNA, the CDR3 is TGTGCCAGTAGTATTTTGGGGCCTGAGGGCACTGAAGCTTTCTTT. It codes for CASSILGPEGTEAFF. V is TRBV19 and J is TRBJ1-1; a weak D match, TRBD1 (5 bases). Germline-derived CDR1 and CDR2 are LNHDA and SQIVND (reference sequence). The CDR3 covers 15 residues. V was cut by 3 bases and J by 4 bases, with 15 bases left in between.

The V and J genes are TRBV2 and TRBJ2-1; no reliable D call. Between the trimmed V and J ends, which lost 5 bases and 4 bases, there was a span of 9 bases. The length of the CDR3 is 13 residues. Per germline, CDR1 SNHLY and CDR2 FYNNEI. CDR3 sequence reads: CASSRGLYNEQFF. CDR3 sequence (DNA): TGTGCCAGCAGTCGAGGCTTATACAATGAGCAGTTCTTC.

The J gene is TRBJ2-5, the V gene TRBV5-1; no clear D. Trimming removed 3 bases from V and 5 bases from J, with 14 bases in between. Looked up from germline, CDR1 is SGHRS and CDR2 is YFSETQ. The CDR3 spans 14 residues. CDR3 region: CASSYGSTEETQYF. The CDR3 DNA reads TGCGCCAGCAGCTACGGGTCGACGGAGGAGACCCAGTACTTC.

The rearrangement joins TRBV11-2 to TRBJ2-1; D is unresolved. Trimming took off 1 base at V and 3 bases at J, with 13 bases between the two ends. The CDR3 totals 16 residues. Germline V gene data show CDR1 as SGHAT and CDR2 as FQNNGV. The CDR3 here is CASSLGSGFSYNEQFF. CDR3 DNA sequence: TGTGCCAGCAGCTTAGGCTCAGGCTTCAGCTACAATGAGCAGTTCTTC.

This clone appeared many times. J is TRBJ2-2 and V is TRBV5-1, with TRBD2 matching over 7 bases. The V gene's germline CDR1 is SGHRS and CDR2 YFSETQ. The J segment lost 7 bases and the V segment lost 0 bases, leaving 9 bases of the junction unmatched. The CDR3 extends over 16 amino acids. CDR3 nucleotides: TGCGCCAGCAGCTTGGCGGGGGGACGGGGCCGCGGGGAGCTGTTTTTT. Translated: CASSLAGGRGRGELFF.

This sequence joins TRBV28 and TRBJ1-2; weak D call: TRBD1 (6 bases). CDR1 and CDR2 (germline): MDHEN, SYDVKM. Trimming cost V 11 bases and J 0 bases, with 22 bases left between them. CDR3 length equals 16 residues. This chain's CDR3 is CAGSSGGRLSNYGYTF. The CDR3 DNA reads as TGTGCCGGAAGTTCCGGGGGGCGCCTCTCTAACTATGGCTACACCTTC.

V is TRBV28 and J is TRBJ2-7; D is unclear. The CDR3 is made up of 14 amino acids. CDR1 is MDHEN, CDR2 SYDVKM, per germline. V was shortened by 6 bases and J by 2 bases, with 14 bases between the two germline ends. The CDR3 sequence: CASSFKTWTYEQYF. The CDR3, as DNA: TGTGCCAGCAGCTTTAAGACATGGACCTACGAGCAGTACTTC.

This clone was seen many times. The chain is built from TRBV27 and TRBJ1-1; D is uncertain. CDR1 is MNHEY and CDR2 is SMNVEV in the germline V gene (reference sequence). This CDR3 is built from 13 residues. Trimming stripped 7 bases from V and 3 bases from J, with 12 bases between. The CDR3 nucleotides are TGTGCCAGCACCTCATATGGGTACACTGAAGCTTTCTTT. This gives the protein CASTSYGYTEAFF.

The chain has TRBV7-9 and TRBJ2-3; D may be TRBD1 or TRBD2 (5 bases each). With 7 bases removed from V and 4 bases from J, the gap between germline ends came to 15 bases. CDR3 length equals 14 residues. Germline V gene lookup returns CDR1 SEHNR and CDR2 FQNEAQ (reference sequence). CDR3 nucleotides: TGTGCCAGCAACTCCGGGACCGCGGCAGATACGCAGTATTTT. Its translation: CASNSGTAADTQYF. Variable domain in full (rest from reference TRBV7-9 and TRBJ2-3): DTGVSQNPRHKITKRGQNVTFRCDPISEHNRLYWYRQTLGQGPEFLTYFQNEAQLEKSRLLSDRFSAERPKGSFSTLEIQRTEQGDSAMYLCASNSGTAADTQYFGPGTRLTVL.